This T cell receptor beta chain originates from a study of CD4 T cell repertoires in COVID-19. Notes on the study in general: Suggested intraclonal diversification: top SARS-CoV-2-reactive clonotypes appeared in two or three memory subsets. Some SARS-CoV-2 clonotypes, between about 6.5 and 25%, recurred in SARS-CoV and/or HKU1 cultures.

Notes on this clone: The target antigen is unknown.

Sequencing used immunoSEQ multiplex PCR; TCRdb keeps in-frame clones, though not all of them. The table includes more than 65,000 clones, about four fifths detected once. CDR3 size: 17 residues. The V and J ends lost 4 bases and 1 base, in that order; junction bases with no gene match: 11. Germline V gene lookup returns CDR1 MNHNS and CDR2 SASEGT. The source was CD4+ T cells from peripheral blood, collected after recovery from COVID-19. The TCR originated in a human donor who had COVID-19. The chain links TRBV6-1 to TRBJ2-5, with TRBD2 identical over 8 bases. The CDR3 nucleotides are TGTGCCAGCAGTGGGCTAAGCGGGACTAGGCCCCAAGAGACCCAGTACTTC. Its translation: CASSGLSGTRPQETQYF.